The entry that follows covers one T cell receptor (beta chain) sequence. Its specificity is unknown. Using constant-segment primers, 5'RACE produced TCR alpha and TCR beta cDNA libraries carrying sample barcodes and UMIs. TCRdb independently ran MiXCR on the 5' RACE reads; one entry per CDR3 protein. The profile shows almost 250,000 distinct CDR3 sequences, just over 15% of them singletons. Per germline, CDR1 GTSNPN and CDR2 SVGIG (reference sequence). The CDR3 has 14 amino acids. Trimming cost V 0 bases and J 6 bases, with 14 bases left between them. The sample comes from a study of T-cell memory formation after mild COVID-19. Looking at the study overall: In these data, TCR clusters were largely donor specific.

Whole-study results and caveats: Detection of some responders pre-infection suggested pre-existing cross-reactive memory T cells participated. Specificity for SARS-CoV-2 was not confirmed among the second-wave clones peaking on day 37.

The receptor comes from an adult woman who had mild COVID-19 (a few samples of this study predate the infection). Cell type and time point are not known. The V gene is TRBV30, the J gene TRBJ1-2, with D perhaps TRBD1 (6 bases). Specimen: PBMCs or a T cell subset sorted from them (not recorded which). CDR3 sequence reads: CAWSVSGAWDGYTF. DNA for the CDR3: TGTGCCTGGAGTGTATCAGGGGCCTGGGATGGCTACACCTTC.